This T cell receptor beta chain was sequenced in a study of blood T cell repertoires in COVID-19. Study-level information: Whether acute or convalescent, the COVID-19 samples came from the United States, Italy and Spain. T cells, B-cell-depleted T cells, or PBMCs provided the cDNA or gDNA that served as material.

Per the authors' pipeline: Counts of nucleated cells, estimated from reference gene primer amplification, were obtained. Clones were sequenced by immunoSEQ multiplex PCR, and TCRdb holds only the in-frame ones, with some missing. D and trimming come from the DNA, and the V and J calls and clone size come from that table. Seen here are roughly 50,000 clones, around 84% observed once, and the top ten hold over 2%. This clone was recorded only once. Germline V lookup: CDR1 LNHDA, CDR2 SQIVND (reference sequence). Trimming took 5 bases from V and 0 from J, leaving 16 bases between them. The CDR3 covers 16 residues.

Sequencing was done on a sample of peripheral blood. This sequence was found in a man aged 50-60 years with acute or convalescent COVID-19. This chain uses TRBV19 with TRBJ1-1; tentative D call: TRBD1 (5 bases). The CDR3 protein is CASSPRGGAMNTEAFF. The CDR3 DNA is TGTGCCAGTAGTCCAAGGGGAGGGGCTATGAACACTGAAGCTTTCTTT.